This passage covers 27 T cell receptor beta chains from one sample sequenced in a study of PD-1 blockade in classical Hodgkin lymphoma (dated by TCRdb to 2020 to 2021). The label giving this sample's time point can be read as: cycle 4 day 1 (C4D1), after five to seven weeks of nivolumab. Relapse after autologous stem cell transplantation had occurred in all trial patients, and cohorts A, B and C were distinguished by prior brentuximab vedotin exposure. Libraries were prepared through the immunoSEQ multiplex PCR assay. In TCRdb, the immuneACCESS table is reduced to in-frame sequences with V and J assigned. These tables do not hold every clone; where another copy was compared, an unresolved V gene accounts for under half, and the others remain unexplained. Recorded for this sample are 96,000 or so clones; roughly 91% of them occurred a single time. Clones ranked in the top ten supply about 2% of the sample.

This specimen consisted of peripheral blood mononuclear cells (PBMCs), obtained before the fourth cycle of nivolumab. These receptors all stem from a human donor with classical Hodgkin lymphoma.

The V and J genes are TRBV18 and TRBJ1-2; D remains ambiguous. The V gene's germline CDR1 is KGHSH and CDR2 LQKENI. Trimming shortened V by 0 bases and J by 7 bases, and 18 bases separated the two germline ends. This CDR3 is built from 16 residues. CDR3 loop: CASSPPPGYGLSGYTF. The CDR3 coding sequence is TGTGCCAGCTCACCACCACCTGGTTACGGGCTAAGTGGCTACACCTTC.

This chain links TRBV5-1 with TRBJ2-1; possibly TRBD1 for D (6 bases). Germline V gene lookup returns CDR1 SGHRS and CDR2 YFSETQ. The V end lost 7 bases, the J end lost 0 bases, and 11 bases lay between the germline ends. The CDR3 has 14 amino acids. The CDR3 loop is CASQGRSSYNEQFF. Here the CDR3 DNA reads TGCGCCAGCCAGGGGCGGAGCTCCTACAATGAGCAGTTCTTC.

This rearrangement joins TRBV6-1 to TRBJ1-1; D is possibly TRBD1 (5 bases). Germline V gene sequence: CDR1 MNHNS, CDR2 SASEGT. The CDR3 consists of 11 residues. V lost 8 bases and J 5 bases, leaving 9 bases between the germline ends. The CDR3 sequence: CASGGRTEAFF. Written as DNA, the CDR3 is TGTGCCAGCGGGGGGAGGACTGAAGCTTTCTTT.

The chain carries TRBV5-4 and TRBJ1-2; D is ambiguous. V was shortened by 6 bases and J by 0 bases, with 12 bases between the two germline ends. CDR1 SGHNT and CDR2 YYREEE come from the germline V gene (reference sequence). The CDR3 has 14 amino acids. This CDR3 is CASTHPTANYGYTF. The CDR3 bases are TGTGCCAGCACCCATCCTACAGCTAACTATGGCTACACCTTC.

The chain joins TRBV5-6 to TRBJ2-1; 16 bases match TRBD2. The V gene's germline CDR1 is SGHDT and CDR2 YYEEEE. The CDR3 sequence is 17 residues long. Trimming at V came to 3 bases and at J to 5 bases, leaving 5 bases not matched to a gene. CDR3 loop: CASSSGTSGRGDNEQFF. The CDR3, as DNA: TGTGCCAGCAGCTCCGGGACTAGCGGGAGGGGTGACAATGAGCAGTTCTTC.

DNA of the CDR3: TGTGCCAGCACCGGGACCGACTCCTACGAGCAGTACTTC. Translation gives CASTGTDSYEQYF. This rearrangement joins TRBV7-9 to TRBJ2-7, with D tentatively TRBD1 or TRBD2 (5 bases each). This CDR3 is 13 amino acids long. Germline-derived CDR1 and CDR2 are SEHNR and FQNEAQ (reference sequence). Trimming took 7 bases from V and 0 from J, leaving 10 bases between them.

The rearrangement joins TRBV28 to TRBJ2-7, with D possibly matching TRBD2 (6 bases). The ends were cut back, 3 bases at V and 4 bases at J, with 19 bases in the middle. Germline V gives CDR1 MDHEN, CDR2 SYDVKM. The CDR3 sequence is 16 residues long. CDR3 sequence: CASSFGGRTLAYEQYF. The DNA of the CDR3 is TGTGCCAGCAGTTTCGGGGGAAGGACTCTAGCTTACGAGCAGTACTTC.

The V call is TRBV28, the J call TRBJ2-3, with D maybe TRBD2 (6 bases). The germline V and J ends were trimmed by 9 bases and 1 base, with 11 bases remaining between them. CDR1 MDHEN and CDR2 SYDVKM come from the germline V gene. The CDR3 contains 13 residues. CDR3 in DNA: TGTGCCAGTAGCGGAAGTGGCACAGATACGCAGTATTTT. Residues: CASSGSGTDTQYF.

The chain employs TRBV5-1 and TRBJ2-1; D is uncertain. CDR3 length: 20 residues. V was trimmed by 0 bases and J by 5 bases, leaving 27 bases between them. In germline, CDR1 is SGHRS, CDR2 YFSETQ. The CDR3 DNA reads TGCGCCAGCAGCTTGGAGTTTGGGGTTAGCAGGTTAATTTCCAACAATGAGCAGTTCTTC. Its translation is CASSLEFGVSRLISNNEQFF.

This rearrangement joins TRBV11-2 to TRBJ2-2, with 10 bases aligning to TRBD2. The CDR3 is made up of 16 amino acids. V gave up 2 bases and J gave up 6 bases; unmatched junction bases: 6. Germline V gives CDR1 SGHAT, CDR2 FQNNGV. The CDR3: CASSLRASGRAGELFF. In nucleotides, the CDR3 is TGTGCCAGCAGCTTACGGGCTAGCGGGAGAGCCGGGGAGCTGTTTTTT. Full variable domain (outside the CDR3, taken from reference TRBV11-2 and TRBJ2-2): EAGVAQSPRYKIIEKRQSVAFWCNPISGHATLYWYQQILGQGPKLLIQFQNNGVVDDSQLPKDRFSAERLKGVDSTLKIQPAKLEDSAVYLCASSLRASGRAGELFFGEGSRLTVL.

The chain carries TRBV29-1 and TRBJ1-2, with TRBD1 matching over 7 bases. V trimming: 6 bases; J trimming: 7 bases; junction bases outside the gene matches: 8. In germline, CDR1 is SQVTM, CDR2 ANQGSEA. The CDR3 runs to 12 residues. CDR3 coding DNA: TGCAGCGTCTGGGAGGGGGCTTTTGGCTACACCTTC. It codes for CSVWEGAFGYTF.

This clone was picked up a small number of times. V and J are TRBV11-3 and TRBJ2-1; D may correspond to TRBD1 or TRBD2 (5 bases each). The CDR3 extends over 13 amino acids. Trimming took 3 bases from V and 5 from J, leaving 8 bases between them. The V gene's germline CDR1 is SGHNT and CDR2 YENEEA. For the CDR3, the DNA is TGTGCCAGCAGCTTGGGACGAAACAATGAGCAGTTCTTC. It codes for CASSLGRNNEQFF.

This sequence joins TRBV5-1 and TRBJ2-7; 7 positions agree with TRBD1. Germline trimming cut 4 bases from V and 5 bases from J; bases unmatched to any gene: 12. Germline V gene lookup returns CDR1 SGHRS and CDR2 YFSETQ. The CDR3 sequence is 15 residues long. The CDR3 loop is CASSPLTGSTHEQYF. For the CDR3, the DNA is TGCGCCAGCAGCCCTTTGACAGGGAGCACCCACGAGCAGTACTTC.

V and J are TRBV10-3 and TRBJ2-3; no clear D. CDR1 ENHRY and CDR2 SYGVKD come from the germline V gene. The CDR3 loop spans 11 amino acids. V lost 10 bases to trimming and J lost 0 bases, with 5 bases between them. This chain's CDR3 is CATESTDTQYF. CDR3 coding DNA: TGTGCCACCGAGAGCACAGATACGCAGTATTTT.

This sequence joins TRBV18 and TRBJ2-5; perhaps TRBD1 as D (5 bases). Looked up from germline, CDR1 is KGHSH and CDR2 is LQKENI. This CDR3 is 12 amino acids long. Trimming shortened V by 6 bases and J by 3 bases, and 8 bases separated the two germline ends. The CDR3 DNA follows: TGTGCCAGCTCGCCGACAGAAGAGACCCAGTACTTC. Translated, it gives CASSPTEETQYF. Looking up the rest from reference TRBV18 and TRBJ2-5 gives the full variable domain: NAGVMQNPRHLVRRRGQEARLRCSPMKGHSHVYWYRQLPEEGLKFMVYLQKENIIDESGMPKERFSAEFPKEGPSILRIQQVVRGDSAAYFCASSPTEETQYFGPGTRLLVL.

The chain combines TRBV9 with TRBJ2-1; 8 nucleotides align to TRBD2. Germline V gene data show CDR1 as SGDLS and CDR2 as YYNGEE. The J segment lost 5 bases and the V segment lost 4 bases, leaving 8 bases of the junction unmatched. The CDR3 has 15 amino acids. The CDR3, as DNA: TGTGCCAGCAGCCCGGGGGGGCTAGGGGACAATGAGCAGTTCTTC. Its translation: CASSPGGLGDNEQFF.

The chain recombines TRBV5-1 with TRBJ2-1, with D perhaps assigned TRBD1 or TRBD2 (5 bases each). The V end lost 4 bases, the J end lost 2 bases, and 16 bases lay between the germline ends. The length of the CDR3 is 16 residues. Looked up from germline, CDR1 is SGHRS and CDR2 is YFSETQ. In DNA form, the CDR3 reads TGCGCCAGCAGCCTCCAGATCCGGGGACCCTACAATGAGCAGTTCTTC. This translates into CASSLQIRGPYNEQFF.

This rearrangement joins TRBV4-2 to TRBJ2-7; 9 bases are shared with TRBD1. V shed 5 bases, J shed 2 bases, and the junction held 7 bases outside the gene matches. The CDR3 consists of 15 residues. Germline V CDR1 and CDR2: LGHNA, YNFKEQ. As DNA, the CDR3 is TGTGCCAGCAGCTTTCCGGGACAGGGAACCTACGAGCAGTACTTC. Translation: CASSFPGQGTYEQYF.

This sequence joins TRBV23-1 and TRBJ2-1; no reliable D call. TRBV23-1 is an open reading frame whose function is uncertain. The ends were cut back, 0 bases at V and 8 bases at J, with 20 bases in the middle. CDR3 length: 17 residues. CDR3 nucleotides: TGCGCCAGCAGTCAATCTTATGGCGACAAGGAGCTGGATGAGCAGTTCTTC. Amino acid sequence: CASSQSYGDKELDEQFF.

CDR3 region: CAISESRSAGNTIYF. In DNA, the CDR3 is TGTGCCATCAGTGAGTCAAGGTCGGCTGGAAACACCATATATTTT. The chain uses TRBV10-3 and TRBJ1-3; D uncertain. The CDR3 is made up of 15 amino acids. The germline V gene encodes CDR1 ENHRY and CDR2 SYGVKD. V was cut by 0 bases and J by 2 bases, with 8 bases left in between.

This chain connects TRBV6-5 to TRBJ2-5; 9 nucleotides agree with TRBD2. CDR1 is MNHEY, CDR2 SVGAGI, per germline. The V segment lost 8 bases and the J segment 5 bases; nucleotides outside the gene matches: 12. CDR3 length: 15 residues. The CDR3, as DNA: TGTGCCAGCTGTAAGGGGCTAGCGGGAAGGGAGACCCAGTACTTC. This encodes CASCKGLAGRETQYF.

The chain's CDR3 is CATSAGFGNTIYF. The CDR3, as DNA: TGTGCCACCAGCGCGGGATTTGGAAACACCATATATTTT. The chain joins TRBV15 to TRBJ1-3, with unresolved D. Germline CDR1 LNHNV, CDR2 YYDKDF (reference sequence). The CDR3 is 13 amino acids. V lost 5 bases and J 3 bases, leaving 8 bases between the germline ends.

The chain links TRBV5-4 to TRBJ1-2, with 9 bases lining up with TRBD1. The CDR3 consists of 16 residues. Looked up from germline, CDR1 is SGHNT and CDR2 is YYREEE (reference sequence). V shed 2 bases, J shed 4 bases, and the junction held 9 bases outside the gene matches. The CDR3 here is CASSFAGQGLSYGYTF. The CDR3 DNA is TGTGCCAGCAGCTTTGCGGGACAGGGACTGAGCTATGGCTACACCTTC.

This clone showed up just once. The CDR3 loop is CASSSGQGVSNEQFF. CDR3 nucleotides: TGTGCCAGCAGCTCGGGACAGGGGGTATCAAATGAGCAGTTCTTC. V and J are TRBV7-9 and TRBJ2-1, with TRBD1 matching over 11 bases. Trimming took 4 bases from V and 7 from J; bases not matched to a gene: 6. The germline V gene encodes CDR1 SEHNR and CDR2 FQNEAQ (reference sequence). This CDR3 has 15 amino acids.

The chain employs TRBV29-1 and TRBJ1-5; perhaps TRBD1 as D (5 bases). CDR3 size: 14 residues. V lost 1 base and J lost 2, with 9 bases in between. CDR1 and CDR2 from the germline V gene are SQVTM and ANQGSEA. The CDR3 loop reads CSVEGGAGNQPQHF. The CDR3 bases are TGCAGCGTTGAAGGTGGGGCTGGCAATCAGCCCCAGCATTTT. The entire variable domain, with the rest obtained from reference TRBV29-1 and TRBJ1-5, is as follows: SAVISQKPSRDICQRGTSLTIQCQVDSQVTMMFWYRQQPGQSLTLIATANQGSEATYESGFVIDKFPISRPNLTFSTLTVSNMSPEDSSIYLCSVEGGAGNQPQHFGDGTRLSIL.

In its sample, this clone was seen once. V usage is TRBV11-2 and J usage is TRBJ1-2; TRBD1 is a possible D gene (5 bases). Between the trimmed V and J ends, which lost 6 bases and 4 bases, there was a span of 27 bases. This CDR3 is built from 18 residues. In germline, CDR1 is SGHAT, CDR2 FQNNGV. The CDR3 spells CASSSFDSAVPKAYGYTF. CDR3 DNA: TGTGCCAGCAGTTCATTCGACAGTGCAGTACCTAAAGCCTATGGCTACACCTTC.

The chain couples TRBV19 to TRBJ1-5; TRBD1 is a possible D gene (6 bases). The CDR3 covers 13 residues. Germline V gene lookup returns CDR1 LNHDA and CDR2 SQIVND (reference sequence). The V end was cut by 4 bases, the J end by 6 bases, with 10 bases between. CDR3 sequence: CASSTQGGQPQHF. The CDR3, as DNA: TGTGCCAGTAGTACACAGGGTGGTCAGCCCCAGCATTTT.